The T cell receptor beta chain under discussion was sequenced for a study of T cells after yellow fever vaccination. This clonotype occurred a few times. As TCR cDNA was made by 5'RACE template switching, a universal primer site and UMIs were added. TCRdb re-analysed the 5' RACE reads in MiXCR, keeping a single row per CDR3 protein. The sample has around 200,000 distinct CDR3 sequences, 11% seen once; the top ten hold approximately 34%. The CDR3 loop spans 15 amino acids. The V and J ends lost 2 bases and 2 bases respectively, with 11 bases between them. CDR1 is MNHEY, CDR2 SMNVEV, per germline (reference sequence).

The V and J genes are TRBV27 and TRBJ2-3, with a weak D call TRBD2 (6 bases). The TCR comes from a man aged 18 to 30 who received the YFV17D yellow fever vaccine. The sequenced sample was CD8+ T cells sorted from PBMCs, obtained 15 days after the yellow fever booster vaccination. The CDR3, as DNA: TGTGCCAGCAGTTTACGGGGGTTGGACACAGATACGCAGTATTTT. Protein: CASSLRGLDTDTQYF.